This T cell receptor (beta chain) was profiled in a study of Graves' ophthalmopathy and Graves' hyperthyroidism (dated by TCRdb to 2016 to 2019). Concerning the study at large: Peripheral blood samples were taken at the time of initial diagnosis, before any treatment was given. After sampling, hyperthyroidism patients received methimazole starting at 30 mg daily, and ophthalmopathy patients received high-dose intravenous methylprednisolone. To explore V-J signatures that separate ophthalmopathy from hyperthyroidism, a discovery set of approximately 100 patients was enrolled, consisting of about 43 with ophthalmopathy and some 56 with stable hyperthyroidism. T-cell repertoires of thyroid tissue and blood were compared in about 6 hyperthyroidism patients. The study used signatures of the TCR beta repertoire to tell Graves' ophthalmopathy apart from Graves' hyperthyroidism and to predict which patients would progress to ophthalmopathy. For training and testing, the 100 or so patients in the discovery cohort were randomly divided in a 7:3 ratio. The independent validation cohort included approximately 19 hyperthyroidism patients plus 17 patients who later progressed from hyperthyroidism to ophthalmopathy. In total, some 140 blood samples were TCR-sequenced: around 42 ophthalmopathy, around 75 hyperthyroidism and roughly 17 hyperthyroidism-to-ophthalmopathy patients. Findings and caveats that apply to the study as a whole: In cross-validation, the 13-signature model distinguished ophthalmopathy from stable hyperthyroidism with about 90% sensitivity and roughly 84% specificity, while in the test set the corresponding values were around 79% and 71%. Most expanded thyroid clonotypes with a frequency above 0.001 also appeared in blood, which suggests that blood repertoires may reflect the immune response in the thyroid. In validation, the model predicted ophthalmopathy progression with more than 70% sensitivity and roughly 78% specificity; fewer than 15 predicted patients were CT-confirmed with GO in a median of about 7.1 months. Sample size was not predetermined statistically, and investigators were not blinded to group allocation.

Taken from the germline V gene (reference sequence), the CDR1 and CDR2 loops are LNHNV and YYDKDF. Counted from cysteine to phenylalanine, this CDR3 has 17 amino acids. The retained sequence is limited to the CDR3, 51 bases, with the frame set at the first base. V is clipped by 1 base and J by 0 bases, and the sequence between their germline boundaries is 15 bases long. For repertoire sequencing, TCR beta CDR3 regions were amplified from RNA transcripts. A first-round RT-PCR used HTBI primers with the Qiagen OneStep RT-PCR kit, followed by a second-round multiplex PCR, size selection and purification. Libraries were sequenced on an Illumina HiSeq2000 using paired-end 100 bp reads. The paper's data handling went like this. SOAPnuke was used to process the reads, removing any read that contained adapters or uncalled bases, had a mean Phred below 15, or lacked an exact match to the constant primer or identifier. COPE v1.2.5 was used to merge high-quality paired reads. Each unique nucleotide sequence was treated as a clonotype, and MiTCR v1.1 was used to align the clonotypes to the IMGT TRB V, D and J references. The analysis was limited to V-J combinations with a frequency above 0.0001, which together covered 99.2% of the repertoires. For each V-J combination, a TCR clonal expansion and chaos score was defined as F50 clonal expansion divided by the chaos observed in the TCRdist matrix. Welch's t-statistics and random forest were used to narrow the features down to roughly twelve V-J combinations, which were then fed into a naive Bayes classifier. The Morisita-Horn index was used to measure how similar the thyroid and blood repertoires were. TCRdb redid the processing of the public reads, applying fastp at Q25 and MiXCR, and retained in-frame beta chains. Every CDR3 protein is listed once, alongside the most common genes and DNA of its rows. These V and J calls derive from TCRdb rather than the authors' analysis. Within this sample are around 400,000 distinct CDR3 sequences, with under 25% of them counted one time only. Of the sample, 2.5% to 3% is held by the ten largest clones.

This clonotype was seen ten or more times. Its binding antigen is unknown. Base qualities were left out, and no much larger clone turns up one base away. Hyperthyroidism was considered stable if no progression to ophthalmopathy occurred within 18 months of follow-up. Hyperthyroidism patients were newly diagnosed, with disease duration under 2 months, and aged 18 to 65 years. Anyone with other autoimmune diseases, uncontrolled infections, pregnancy or lactation was excluded from the study. Diagnosis was based on clinical symptoms, serum thyroxine, TRAb, thyroid ultrasound and orbital computed tomography. Using Ficoll-Paque density gradient centrifugation, PBMCs were isolated from over 8.5 ml of fresh peripheral blood. Total RNA was extracted using Trizol reagent, and RNA quality was checked on an Agilent 2100 Bioanalyzer.

Sequences were obtained from peripheral blood. The chain links TRBV15 with TRBJ1-1; the D gene is perhaps TRBD1, from 5 matching bases. The receptor was isolated from a woman between 18 and 29 years old with stable Graves' hyperthyroidism. Donor details come from another sample of the same person, matched by shared clones. CDR3 region: CATSRADGGLLNTEAFF. The DNA is as follows: TGTGCCACCAGCAGAGCCGACGGGGGATTGCTGAACACTGAAGCTTTCTTT.